Detailed here is one T cell receptor (beta chain). Its target is not known. This entry belongs to a study of cytomegalovirus exposure and HLA in healthy donors. Study conclusions and caveats: Investigators reported 150 to 200 TCR beta chains as tied to cytomegalovirus. Presence/absence analyses treated sequencing depth as roughly uniform across donors. A later analysis associated 15,000 or so TCR beta sequences with HLA alleles at a 0.05 false discovery rate. For most TCR beta V segments, an earlier analysis put the productive rate at about 90% or about 30% of the time.

The PCR used 60 Vbeta and 13 Jbeta primers. Repertoires were generated with immunoSEQ multiplex PCR, while TCRdb's copy carries only in-frame clones and drops some. The sample holds under 200,000 clones, around 67% seen once. Sequencing was done on a sample of PBMCs. This clonotype was obtained from a young woman in good health and CMV-seropositive.

The CDR3 reads CASSYGGGSEAFF. CDR3 coding DNA: TGTGCCAGCAGTTACGGGGGGGGGAGTGAAGCTTTCTTT. The rearrangement uses TRBV6-5 and TRBJ1-1, with a possible D match to TRBD1 (5 bases). Germline-derived CDR1 and CDR2 are MNHEY and SVGAGI. CDR3 length equals 13 residues. V was clipped by 2 bases and J by 7 bases, with 11 bases between them.